This T cell receptor beta chain was captured by sequencing in a study of cytomegalovirus exposure and HLA in healthy donors. Study outcomes and limitations: Highest at DRB1 and lowest at HLA-C, TCR association rates differed among HLA loci in a later analysis. The listing of approximately 160 TCR beta chains classed them as cytomegalovirus-associated.

PCR employed 60 Vbeta and 13 Jbeta primers. The method was immunoSEQ multiplex PCR; TCRdb's version includes in-frame clones alone and lacks a portion of them. In the table there are 150,000 to 200,000 clones, more than 70% of which are singletons. The V and J ends lost 1 base and 5 bases respectively, with 11 bases between them. Germline CDR1 reads LGHNT; CDR2 reads FRNRAP. The CDR3 spans 15 residues. Points on this clone: The antigen is undetermined.

The chain combines TRBV12-5 with TRBJ2-2, with D possibly matching TRBD1 (6 bases). This clonotype was obtained from a man between 18 and 29 years old in good health and CMV-seropositive. Sequenced input: PBMCs. The CDR3 loop reads CASGLAKQGTGELFF. Written as DNA, the CDR3 is TGTGCTAGTGGTTTGGCGAAACAGGGTACCGGGGAGCTGTTTTTT.